Listed here are 27 T cell receptor beta chains from one sample, sequenced in a study of blood T cell repertoires in COVID-19 (TCRdb year 2020). Libraries were prepared through the immunoSEQ multiplex PCR assay. This immuneACCESS table, as held by TCRdb, lists in-frame sequences with V and J called but not all clones. Of the missing ones, under half trace to an unresolved V gene in checked studies; the others have no known cause. This sample has about 89,000 clones in its table, and roughly 80% of those were observed once. The ten largest make up more than 6% of the sample. Material for sequencing was peripheral blood. These receptors all stem from a man in his sixties or seventies with COVID-19, enrolled during active disease.

This clone has only a few counts. The chain couples TRBV9 to TRBJ2-7, with 13 nucleotides matching TRBD2. The germline V gene encodes CDR1 SGDLS and CDR2 YYNGEE. The trim removed 4 bases at V and 0 bases at J, leaving 4 bases unmatched. The CDR3 has 16 amino acids. This CDR3 reads CASSPRTSGSSYEQYF. CDR3 coding DNA: TGTGCCAGCAGCCCTCGGACTAGCGGGAGCTCCTACGAGCAGTACTTC. Together with reference TRBV9 and TRBJ2-7, the CDR3 gives the full variable domain: DSGVTQTPKHLITATGQRVTLRCSPRSGDLSVYWYQQSLDQGLQFLIQYYNGEERAKGNILERFSAQQFPDLHSELNLSSLELGDSALYFCASSPRTSGSSYEQYFGPGTRLTVT.

V gene TRBV18 combines with J gene TRBJ2-5, with 13 nucleotides matching TRBD2. This CDR3 is 15 amino acids long. CDR1 is KGHSH and CDR2 is LQKENI in the germline V gene. With V trimmed by 6 bases and J by 2 bases, 3 bases remained unmatched. The CDR3 DNA reads TGTGCCAGCTCCCGGGGACTAGCGGGGCAAGAGACCCAGTACTTC. Translating it yields CASSRGLAGQETQYF.

This clone was counted at least ten times. V and J are TRBV6-5 and TRBJ1-5, with D perhaps TRBD1 (6 bases). V lost 6 bases and J lost 4, with 7 bases in between. The CDR3 is 12 residues long. Germline-derived CDR1 and CDR2 are MNHEY and SVGAGI. The CDR3 reads CASRQGNQPQHF. The DNA for the CDR3 is TGTGCCAGCAGACAGGGAAATCAGCCCCAGCATTTT.

The chain has TRBV2 and TRBJ1-3; D perhaps matches TRBD1 (5 bases). The CDR3 runs 15 residues. Germline V gives CDR1 SNHLY, CDR2 FYNNEI. V shed 6 bases and J shed 0 bases, with 12 bases lying between them. In DNA form, the CDR3 reads TGTGCCAGCAGCCCCCCTAGGGGCTCTGGAAACACCATATATTTT. Translating it yields CASSPPRGSGNTIYF.

The genes are TRBV13 and TRBJ1-1; D is unresolved. Germline CDR1 reads PRHDT; CDR2 reads FYEKMQ (reference sequence). V lost 2 bases and J lost 4, with 5 bases in between. The CDR3 is 12 residues long. CDR3 sequence reads: CASSLRSTEAFF. For the CDR3, the DNA is TGTGCCAGCAGCTTAAGGAGCACTGAAGCTTTCTTT.

V and J are TRBV6-6 and TRBJ1-1; no definite D call. Per the germline V gene, CDR1 is MNHNY and CDR2 is SVGAGI (reference sequence). The CDR3 has 13 amino acids. Trimming left V 4 bases short and J 1 base short, with 7 bases between. Here the CDR3 DNA reads TGTGCCAGCAGTTGGGGAGGGAACACTGAAGCTTTCTTT. As protein: CASSWGGNTEAFF.

The chain uses TRBV19 and TRBJ1-2, with 7 bases aligning to TRBD1. The CDR3 has 12 amino acids. Per the germline V gene, CDR1 is LNHDA and CDR2 is SQIVND (reference sequence). The V and J ends lost 9 bases and 8 bases, in that order; junction bases with no gene match: 9. The CDR3 coding sequence is TGTGCCAGCTGGGGACAGCGAGAGGGCTACACCTTC. This sequence encodes CASWGQREGYTF.

The rearrangement uses TRBV14 and TRBJ1-3; D is unclear. The CDR3 runs 13 residues. V was cut by 4 bases and J by 2 bases, with 6 bases left in between. The germline V gene encodes CDR1 SGHDN and CDR2 FVKESK. The CDR3 spells CASSPEAGNTIYF. CDR3 coding DNA: TGTGCCAGCAGCCCCGAGGCTGGAAACACCATATATTTT.

This chain uses TRBV6-2 or TRBV6-3 with TRBJ2-3, with D hard to call. The CDR3 runs 18 residues. Germline CDR1 MNHEY, CDR2 SVGEGT. V was shortened by 2 bases and J by 3 bases, with 21 bases between the two germline ends. CDR3 DNA: TGTGCCAGCAGTTACCTCGGGTGGAGCCTGGGTGCTACAGATACGCAGTATTTT. Its protein is CASSYLGWSLGATDTQYF.

The V gene is TRBV19, the J gene TRBJ1-5, with a weak D call TRBD1 (5 bases). V dropped 9 bases and J dropped 6 bases, with 24 bases sitting between them. Germline V gene data show CDR1 as LNHDA and CDR2 as SQIVND (reference sequence). CDR3 length: 16 residues. The CDR3, as DNA: TGTGCCAGCACGCAGGCCCCGGGACTCCTGGGTCAGCCCCAGCATTTT. As protein: CASTQAPGLLGQPQHF. Drawing the rest from reference TRBV19 and TRBJ1-5, the complete variable domain is DGGITQSPKYLFRKEGQNVTLSCEQNLNHDAMYWYRQDPGQGLRLIYYSQIVNDFQKGDIAEGYSVSREKKESFPLTVTSAQKNPTAFYLCASTQAPGLLGQPQHFGDGTRLSIL.

The gene calls are TRBV19 and TRBJ2-1; TRBD1 agrees at 7 bases. The length of the CDR3 is 13 residues. V shed 8 bases and J 2 bases; nucleotides not matched to a gene: 3. In germline, CDR1 is LNHDA, CDR2 SQIVND (reference sequence). The CDR3 region is CASEGATYNEQFF. CDR3 DNA: TGTGCCAGTGAGGGGGCTACCTACAATGAGCAGTTCTTC.

V gene TRBV6-5 combines with J gene TRBJ2-5; tentative D call: TRBD2 (5 bases). V was cut by 4 bases and J by 8 bases, with 17 bases left in between. The germline CDR1 and CDR2 sequences are MNHEY and SVGAGI. The CDR3 length is 14 residues. The CDR3 here is CASSSTTLKGTQYF. The CDR3 nucleotides read TGTGCCAGCAGTTCGACTACCCTGAAAGGAACCCAGTACTTC.

Comment on this clone: The same CDR3 also results from other DNA sequences found in this sample. The chain combines TRBV29-1 with TRBJ2-2, with 7 bases lining up with TRBD1. The CDR3 sequence is 14 residues long. Trimming removed 3 bases from V and 2 bases from J; junction bases left unmatched: 3. The germline V gene encodes CDR1 SQVTM and CDR2 ANQGSEA. CDR3 sequence: CSVDGQANTGELFF. The CDR3 bases are TGCAGCGTTGATGGACAGGCAAACACCGGGGAGCTGTTTTTT.

This chain connects TRBV25-1 to TRBJ1-5; D not certain. The CDR3 runs 16 residues. CDR1 and CDR2 from the germline V gene are MGHDK and SYGVNS. The ends were cut back, 2 bases at V and 4 bases at J, with 15 bases in the middle. CDR3 in amino acids: CASSETDPHWNQPQHF. CDR3 in DNA: TGTGCCAGCAGTGAAACAGACCCTCATTGGAATCAGCCCCAGCATTTT.

V usage is TRBV27 and J usage is TRBJ2-3, with 9 nucleotides matching TRBD1. Trimming removed 2 bases from V and 4 bases from J; junction bases left unmatched: 10. This CDR3 is 17 amino acids long. Germline assignment: CDR1 MNHEY and CDR2 SMNVEV (reference sequence). CDR3 DNA sequence: TGTGCCAGCAGTTTAAGGGCCGGGACAGGGCTGGCAGATACGCAGTATTTT. Its protein is CASSLRAGTGLADTQYF.

The gene calls are TRBV7-9 and TRBJ2-1; TRBD2 matches at 7 bases. The CDR3 sequence is 13 residues long. CDR1 is SEHNR and CDR2 is FQNEAQ in the germline V gene (reference sequence). The CDR3 loop is CVSGASAGNEQFF. CDR3 DNA: TGTGTAAGCGGGGCTAGCGCCGGCAATGAGCAGTTCTTC.

The rearrangement links TRBV6-6 to TRBJ1-1, with a possible D match to TRBD1 (5 bases). CDR1 and CDR2 from the germline V gene are MNHNY and SVGAGI (reference sequence). Trimming took off 6 bases at V and 1 base at J, with 18 bases between the two ends. This CDR3 is 16 amino acids long. The CDR3 DNA sequence: TGTGCCAGCAGCGACAGTGAGGTAAGCTCGAACACTGAAGCTTTCTTT. Translation gives CASSDSEVSSNTEAFF.

V is TRBV4-3 and J is TRBJ2-2; D might be TRBD1 (6 bases). Germline V lookup: CDR1 LGHNA, CDR2 YSLEER. Trimming removed 0 bases at V and 4 bases at J, with 24 bases between. CDR3 length equals 20 residues. CDR3 sequence: CASSQEALTGSYLGTGELFF. CDR3 in DNA: TGCGCCAGCAGCCAAGAAGCTCTCACAGGGAGTTATTTGGGCACCGGGGAGCTGTTTTTT.

The V call is TRBV27, the J call TRBJ2-2; 13 bases fit TRBD2. Germline V gene data show CDR1 as MNHEY and CDR2 as SMNVEV (reference sequence). V lost 6 bases and J lost 3; bases outside the gene matches: 1. The CDR3 is 15 residues long. The CDR3 DNA reads TGTGCCAGCAGGACTAGCGGGGGGTACACCGGGGAGCTGTTTTTT. This gives the protein CASRTSGGYTGELFF.

This clone showed up just a few times. The chain carries TRBV2 and TRBJ1-2, with 8 nucleotides matching TRBD1. This CDR3 has 14 amino acids. Germline V lookup: CDR1 SNHLY, CDR2 FYNNEI. V trimming: 1 base; J trimming: 7 bases; junction bases outside the gene matches: 5. The CDR3 DNA reads as TGTGCCAGCAGTGAAGGGACAGGGTCGGGTGGCTACACCTTC. Its translation: CASSEGTGSGGYTF.

Of note for this clone: One end of the junction fails to match germline, which may point to a read error. V usage is TRBV28 and J usage is TRBJ1-4, with D tentatively TRBD1 (6 bases). Germline V gene sequence: CDR1 MDHEN, CDR2 SYDVKM. The CDR3 runs to 15 residues. CDR3 residues: CARSRGGGLGEKLFF. In DNA, the CDR3 is TGTGCCCGCAGCCGCGGGGGGGGGCTGGGTGAAAAACTGTTTTTT.

This chain uses TRBV27 with TRBJ1-6; no firm D call. This CDR3 is built from 15 residues. Trimming took 0 bases from V and 10 from J, leaving 13 bases between them. Germline CDR1 and CDR2: MNHEY and SMNVEV (reference sequence). The CDR3 bases are TGTGCCAGCAGTTTATCGAGCGGGAAAGGATCACCCCTCCACTTT. It encodes CASSLSSGKGSPLHF.

This sequence joins TRBV4-3 and TRBJ2-1; the D gene is possibly TRBD2 (6 bases). Germline V gives CDR1 LGHNA, CDR2 YSLEER. Between the trimmed V and J ends, which lost 0 bases and 4 bases, there was a span of 13 bases. The CDR3 length is 16 residues. The CDR3 DNA sequence: TGCGCCAGCAGCCAAGATCACGGGACTTCTTACAATGAGCAGTTCTTC. Translation gives CASSQDHGTSYNEQFF.

The gene calls are TRBV4-1 and TRBJ1-1; TRBD1 matches 9 bases. This CDR3 is built from 15 residues. Germline V gene sequence: CDR1 MGHRA, CDR2 YSYEKL. Germline trimming cut 4 bases from V and 2 bases from J; bases unmatched to any gene: 5. The CDR3 sequence: CASSPPDRGNTEAFF. CDR3 nucleotide sequence: TGCGCCAGCAGCCCACCGGACAGGGGCAACACTGAAGCTTTCTTT.

The count of this clone is one. The gene calls are TRBV28 and TRBJ2-7; D is perhaps TRBD2 (6 bases). V lost 5 bases, J lost 4 bases, and 18 bases lay in between. The CDR3 sequence is 15 residues long. The germline CDR1 and CDR2 sequences are MDHEN and SYDVKM. CDR3 loop: CASSPMLVRGYEQYF. CDR3 nucleotide sequence: TGTGCCAGCAGTCCGATGTTAGTGCGGGGATACGAGCAGTACTTC. Based on the CDR3 plus reference TRBV28 and TRBJ2-7, the full variable domain is DVKVTQSSRYLVKRTGEKVFLECVQDMDHENMFWYRQDPGLGLRLIYFSYDVKMKEKGDIPEGYSVSREKKERFSLILESASTNQTSMYLCASSPMLVRGYEQYFGPGTRLTVT.

The chain joins TRBV28 to TRBJ1-3; possibly TRBD1 for D (6 bases). The CDR3 has 14 residues. CDR1 and CDR2 from the germline V gene are MDHEN and SYDVKM. Trimming took 7 bases from V and 5 from J, leaving 15 bases between them. This CDR3 is CASTTRGIRNTIYF. For the CDR3, the DNA is TGTGCCAGCACAACCAGGGGAATACGAAACACCATATATTTT.

CDR3 region: CASSDTGAGETQYF. The CDR3 nucleotides are TGTGCCAGTAGTGATACAGGGGCTGGGGAGACCCAGTACTTC. The rearrangement joins TRBV19 to TRBJ2-5; 7 bases line up with TRBD1. The CDR3 length is 14 residues. The J segment lost 5 bases and the V segment lost 5 bases, leaving 8 bases of the junction unmatched. Germline CDR1 reads LNHDA; CDR2 reads SQIVND (reference sequence).